This entry lists 5 T cell receptor beta chains sequenced from one sample in a study of T cell responses to AZD1222 COVID-19 vaccine. Produced via immunoSEQ multiplex PCR; TCRdb's table is partial and in-frame only. The sample includes some 79,000 clones, over 75% seen only once; the top ten take around 3.5%. Sequenced here: peripheral blood, sampled 28 days after the second AZD1222 dose. These receptors were collected from an adult who received the AZD1222 COVID-19 vaccine.

The rearrangement links TRBV7-8 to TRBJ2-7; D ambiguous. This CDR3 region has 11 residues. The V gene's germline CDR1 is SGHVS and CDR2 FQNEAQ. V lost 2 bases to trimming and J lost 3 bases, with 2 bases between them. DNA for the CDR3: TGTGCCAGCAGCTTATACTACGAGCAGTACTTC. This encodes CASSLYYEQYF.

This clone was seen once. The chain links TRBV6-1 to TRBJ1-4, with D hard to call. Germline V gene data show CDR1 as MNHNS and CDR2 as SASEGT. Trimming cost V 0 bases and J 0 bases, with 17 bases left between them. The CDR3 loop spans 19 amino acids. In DNA, the CDR3 is TGTGCCAGCAGTGAAGCGCTAGGGTACCGAACCACAACTAATGAAAAACTGTTTTTT. It yields the protein CASSEALGYRTTTNEKLFF.

V is TRBV5-1 and J is TRBJ1-4; D gene unclear. Germline assignment: CDR1 SGHRS and CDR2 YFSETQ. The CDR3 totals 16 residues. Trimming removed 0 bases from V and 3 bases from J, with 12 bases in between. CDR3 sequence reads: CASSLANGRSNEKLFF. Written as DNA, the CDR3 is TGCGCCAGCAGCTTGGCGAACGGCAGGTCTAATGAAAAACTGTTTTTT.

This sequence joins TRBV23-1 and TRBJ1-5; possible D gene TRBD1, 5 bases. TRBV23-1 is labeled an ORF, and its function is uncertain. V gave up 9 bases and J gave up 0 bases, with 24 bases separating them. CDR3 length equals 18 residues. The CDR3 is CARTDRGSRYPSNQPQHF. The CDR3 DNA follows: TGCGCCAGGACGGATCGGGGGTCGCGTTATCCTAGCAATCAGCCCCAGCATTTT.

The CDR3 DNA reads TGTGCCAGCAGCTTGACATTCGGCGAGCAGTACTTC. As protein: CASSLTFGEQYF. The rearrangement links TRBV7-3 to TRBJ2-7; D uncertain. With 3 bases removed from V and 6 bases from J, the gap between germline ends came to 9 bases. In germline, CDR1 is SGHTA, CDR2 FQGTGA. CDR3 length: 12 amino acids.